The present entry profiles one T cell receptor beta chain with its context. This specimen belongs to a study of T cell responses to AZD1222 COVID-19 vaccine. V lost 5 bases to trimming and J lost 9 bases, with 14 bases between them. The CDR3 has 14 residues. CDR1 SGHAT and CDR2 FQNNGV come from the germline V gene. Sequencing was performed with immunoSEQ multiplex PCR; in TCRdb, only in-frame clones are kept and a portion is missing. The sample lists some 120,000 clones, around 88% seen once, with over 8.5% in the top ten. The rearrangement links TRBV11-2 to TRBJ1-6, with D unclear. Sequencing used peripheral blood, obtained on day 0 of AZD1222 vaccination. This TCR was sampled from an adult in good health. The CDR3 DNA reads TGTGCCAGCAGCCCCGGTTACCCAGTTTCACCCCTCCACTTT. This translates into CASSPGYPVSPLHF.